The source of this T cell receptor (beta chain) is a study of blood T cells in healthy people across ages. Findings and caveats of the study: Across the age range, TCR beta diversity per million T cells fell in a roughly linear way.

Comment on this clonotype: Its target is unknown.

The CDR3 totals 15 residues. Trimming shortened V by 3 bases and J by 1 base, and 9 bases separated the two germline ends. In germline, CDR1 is ENHRY, CDR2 SYGVKD. Primed by a sample-barcoded 5' primer and a J-beta primer mix, a second PCR proceeded for 7 to 11 cycles. Tagging of each cDNA molecule was performed by a template-switch adaptor with 12 random nucleotides. TCRdb called the 5' RACE reads again in MiXCR, with one record for every CDR3 protein. The sample holds 1.5 million or so distinct CDR3 sequences, roughly 40% seen once. Each individual donor underwent a draw of about 11 milliliters of peripheral blood.

The rearrangement links TRBV10-3 to TRBJ2-2; D is uncertain. The receptor was derived from a woman aged 18-29 years in good health. Sequencing was carried out using blood. DNA for the CDR3: TGTGCCATCAGTGAAGCTAACAGGAACACCGGGGAGCTGTTTTTT. The encoded protein is CAISEANRNTGELFF.